The rows below give T cell receptor beta chains drawn from one sample of a study of T cells after yellow fever vaccination. TCRdb reprocessed the 5' RACE reads via MiXCR and lists one record per CDR3 protein. The sample has some 120,000 distinct CDR3 sequences, about 8.2% seen once. This specimen consisted of CD8+ T cells sorted from PBMCs, obtained on the day of the yellow fever booster vaccination. These TCRs come from a man younger than 30 who received the YFV17D yellow fever vaccine. The CDR3 runs from the conserved cysteine through the conserved F or W. The D gene is left open where the match is weak. Clone size is not always given. Where it is, it says once, few, many or a class for expanded clones.

>.|.|TRBJ1-1|TRBV29-1
CSVVFQSTEAFF
TGCAGCGTTGTTTTTCAGAGCACTGAAGCTTTCTTT
>.|few|TRBJ1-3|TRBV7-6
CASSPWGGEGNTIYF
TGTGCCAGCAGCCCCTGGGGGGGGGAAGGAAACACCATATATTTT
>.|few|TRBJ1-1|TRBV9
CASSVSRGQGNTEAFF
TGTGCCAGCAGCGTAAGTCGGGGGCAGGGGAACACTGAAGCTTTCTTT
>.|.|TRBJ2-2|TRBV7-9
CASSLLTGETGELFF
TGTGCCAGCAGCTTGCTTACAGGAGAAACCGGGGAGCTGTTTTTT
>.|once|TRBJ1-1|TRBV19
CASSMSGATEAFF
TGTGCCAGTAGTATGTCGGGGGCCACTGAAGCTTTCTTT
>.|.|TRBJ1-4|TRBV19
CASSPADVNEKLFF
TGTGCCAGTAGTCCGGCAGACGTGAATGAAAAACTGTTTTTT
>TRBD2|few|TRBJ2-2|TRBV4-3
CASSVPLAGNTGELFF
TGCGCCAGCAGCGTCCCCCTAGCGGGGAACACCGGGGAGCTGTTTTTT
>.|few|TRBJ1-2|TRBV4-3
CASSQEAADFNYGYTF
TGCGCCAGCAGCCAAGAGGCGGCAGACTTTAACTATGGCTACACCTTC
>.|.|TRBJ1-1|TRBV20-1
CSARKNEHTEAFF
TGCAGTGCTAGAAAGAACGAGCACACTGAAGCTTTCTTT
>.|few|TRBJ1-2|TRBV10-3
CAIRREGNRYGYTF
TGTGCCATCAGGCGAGAAGGCAACCGCTATGGCTACACCTTC
>.|large|TRBJ1-5|TRBV6-2/TRBV6-3
CASSAGAGNQPQHF
TGTGCCAGCAGTGCAGGGGCAGGCAATCAGCCCCAGCATTTT
>TRBD1|many|TRBJ1-2|TRBV12-5
CASGIGTGNAGYTF
TGTGCTAGTGGAATAGGGACAGGCAATGCTGGCTACACCTTC
>.|.|TRBJ1-1|TRBV6-5
CASSYDHSNTEAFF
TGTGCCAGCAGTTACGACCACTCGAACACTGAAGCTTTCTTT
>TRBD1|few|TRBJ2-6|TRBV5-4
CASSLAFSGGGGANVLTF
TGTGCCAGCAGCTTGGCCTTCTCAGGGGGCGGAGGGGCCAACGTCCTGACTTTC
>.|many|TRBJ1-4|TRBV5-1
CASSLDGVTNEKLFF
TGCGCCAGCAGCTTGGATGGGGTAACTAATGAAAAACTGTTTTTT
>TRBD1|few|TRBJ2-5|TRBV4-3
CASSPDRDFETQYF
TGCGCCAGCAGCCCGGACAGGGATTTTGAGACCCAGTACTTC
>.|.|TRBJ2-5|TRBV10-3
CAIRVTQGETQYF
TGTGCCATCAGGGTGACCCAGGGGGAGACCCAGTACTTC
>.|.|TRBJ2-2|TRBV6-2/TRBV6-3
CASSRGQTGTGELFF
TGTGCCAGCAGTAGAGGACAGACGGGTACCGGGGAGCTGTTTTTT
>.|many|TRBJ1-2|TRBV6-5
CASSYNRFTNYGYTF
TGTGCCAGCAGTTACAACAGGTTCACGAACTATGGCTACACCTTC
>.|few|TRBJ1-2|TRBV7-3
CASSLTGGGSYTF
TGTGCCAGCAGTCTGACAGGAGGAGGTAGCTACACCTTC